These T cell receptor beta chains were read from a single sample in a study of CD8+ T cells in alopecia areata. Assay used: immunoSEQ multiplex PCR; TCRdb lists only in-frame clones, some missing. The data contain 190,000 or so clones, about 60% of them seen just once; the ten biggest clones take up 3.3%. The sample consisted of CD4+ T cells sorted from blood, taken at week 4, from a patient treated with tofacitinib. These receptors were collected from a human donor with alopecia areata. CDR3s include the opening cysteine and the closing phenylalanine or tryptophan. Each record gives: clone size, J gene, D gene, V gene, CDR3 protein, CDR3 DNA. D genes are given only for firm matches. Clone size is stated in some rows and not others, as once, few, many or a class when expanded.

>few|TRBJ1-6|.|TRBV6-1
CASTRGQINSPLHF
TGTGCCAGCACAAGAGGACAGATTAATTCACCCCTCCACTTT
>.|TRBJ2-1|.|TRBV7-2
CASSWDGYNEQFF
TGTGCCAGCAGCTGGGACGGATACAATGAGCAGTTCTTC
>.|TRBJ1-5|.|TRBV2
CASSARGTISNQPQHF
TGTGCCAGCAGCGCCCGCGGCACCATAAGCAATCAGCCCCAGCATTTT
>.|TRBJ1-3|.|TRBV30
CAWSVDGSSGNTIYF
TGTGCCTGGAGTGTAGACGGTAGCTCTGGAAACACCATATATTTT
>once|TRBJ1-1|.|TRBV11-3
CASSTAPNTEAFF
TGTGCCAGCAGCACGGCACCGAACACTGAAGCTTTCTTT
>.|TRBJ2-2|TRBD1|TRBV27
CASSRTGMSGELFF
TGTGCCAGCAGCCGGACAGGGATGTCCGGGGAGCTGTTTTTT
>few|TRBJ2-7|TRBD1|TRBV5-1
CASSLGQGAYEQYF
TGCGCCAGCAGCTTGGGACAGGGGGCGTACGAGCAGTACTTC
>.|TRBJ1-2|.|TRBV6-5
CASSATTGVYGYTF
TGTGCCAGCAGTGCAACGACAGGAGTCTATGGCTACACCTTC
>once|TRBJ1-2|.|TRBV30
CAWRPQGTNYGYTF
TGTGCCTGGAGGCCCCAGGGCACTAACTATGGCTACACCTTC
>few|TRBJ1-2|TRBD1|TRBV9
CASSAGTVLYGYTF
TGTGCCAGCAGCGCCGGGACAGTTCTCTATGGCTACACCTTC
>.|TRBJ2-7|.|TRBV5-1
CASNLQGPSYEQYF
TGCGCCAGCAATCTGCAGGGACCCTCCTACGAGCAGTACTTC
>.|TRBJ2-7|TRBD1|TRBV25-1
CASSGTGALEQYF
TGTGCCAGCAGCGGGACAGGGGCGCTGGAGCAGTACTTC
>.|TRBJ1-6|TRBD1|TRBV27
CASSLSGQGKNSPLHF
TGTGCCAGCAGTTTAAGCGGACAGGGGAAGAATTCACCCCTCCACTTT
>.|TRBJ1-5|TRBD1|TRBV19
CASSTPGQGPSNQPQHF
TGTGCCAGTAGTACACCGGGACAGGGGCCGTCCAATCAGCCCCAGCATTTT
>once|TRBJ1-2|.|TRBV6-4
CASSDSNMNYGYTF
TGTGCCAGCAGTGACTCGAACATGAACTATGGCTACACCTTC
>once|TRBJ1-2|TRBD1|TRBV4-2
CASSQVTGQGDYGYTF
TGTGCCAGCAGCCAAGTTACGGGACAGGGTGACTATGGCTACACCTTC
>few|TRBJ2-6|.|TRBV7-9
CASSLSQSGANVLTF
TGTGCCAGCAGCTTATCCCAATCTGGGGCCAACGTCCTGACTTTC
>.|TRBJ1-2|TRBD1|TRBV7-9
CASSPKPGQVKPYGYTF
TGTGCCAGCAGCCCAAAACCGGGACAGGTGAAACCTTATGGCTACACCTTC
>.|TRBJ2-1|.|TRBV2
CASSVGGLSYNEQFF
TGTGCCAGCAGTGTAGGGGGGCTCTCCTACAATGAGCAGTTCTTC
>.|TRBJ1-2|.|TRBV5-1
CASSLAGQRRNYTF
TGCGCCAGCAGCTTGGCAGGACAGAGACGGAACTACACCTTC
>.|TRBJ2-5|.|TRBV10-3
CAISERQSETQYF
TGTGCCATCAGTGAGCGACAGAGTGAGACCCAGTACTTC
>.|TRBJ1-1|.|TRBV27
CASSFPGGTEAFF
TGTGCCAGCAGTTTCCCCGGAGGCACTGAAGCTTTCTTT